Below, 10 T cell receptor beta chains from the same sample are listed, as sequenced in a study of CD8 T cells in ankylosing spondylitis. Findings of the study overall: Made up of 7 to 9 highly homologous variants, a TCR beta motif appeared characteristic of ankylosing spondylitis blood.

Their specific antigens are unknown. TCRdb ran MiXCR on the 5' RACE reads and lists one entry per CDR3 protein. The sample records 500,000 to 550,000 distinct CDR3 sequences, approximately 12% being singletons. The sequenced material came from blood, either unsorted or a sorted T cell fraction (not recorded which). These TCRs come from a male donor with ankylosing spondylitis.

This clonotype was observed a few times. V usage is TRBV6-2 or TRBV6-3 and J usage is TRBJ2-1; 12 nucleotides align to TRBD2. The germline CDR1 and CDR2 sequences are MNHEY and SVGEGT. Unmatched junction bases numbered 7, after V lost 6 bases and J lost 7 bases. The CDR3 loop spans 15 amino acids. The CDR3 spells CASRPLAGGRNEQFF. The CDR3 DNA sequence: TGTGCCAGCAGACCTCTAGCGGGAGGGAGGAATGAGCAGTTCTTC.

This clonotype was observed a few times. The genes are TRBV5-1 and TRBJ2-5; no reliable D call. This CDR3 is built from 13 residues. Trimming stripped 6 bases from V and 4 bases from J, with 13 bases between. CDR1 is SGHRS, CDR2 YFSETQ, per germline. The CDR3 loop reads CASTPRTSETQYF. The CDR3 coding sequence is TGCGCCAGCACCCCGCGGACCTCAGAGACCCAGTACTTC.

This clonotype was recorded a few times. The chain is built from TRBV3-1 and TRBJ2-3; 10 nucleotides line up with TRBD2. Germline V gives CDR1 LGHDT, CDR2 YNNKEL (reference sequence). V was clipped by 2 bases and J by 5 bases; unmatched bases: 7. The CDR3 totals 16 residues. This chain's CDR3 is CASSQPYRTSGDTQYF. As DNA, the CDR3 is TGTGCCAGCAGCCAACCCTACCGGACTAGCGGAGATACGCAGTATTTT.

This clonotype turned up a few times. V gene TRBV6-1 combines with J gene TRBJ1-1; TRBD1 matches 8 bases. Trimming cost V 7 bases and J 3 bases; bases outside gene matches: 10. The CDR3 is 15 residues long. CDR1 MNHNS and CDR2 SASEGT come from the germline V gene. Written as DNA, the CDR3 is TGTGCCAGCAAATTGGGCAGGGGGCTTGACACTGAAGCTTTCTTT. Its translation: CASKLGRGLDTEAFF.

The rearrangement joins TRBV12-5 to TRBJ2-2; D remains ambiguous. Germline V gives CDR1 LGHNT, CDR2 FRNRAP. Trimming removed 7 bases at V and 4 bases at J, with 10 bases between. The CDR3 has 13 amino acids. The CDR3 DNA sequence: TGTGCTAGTGCCGTAGCCCTCACCGGGGAGCTGTTTTTT. Protein: CASAVALTGELFF. The complete variable domain, with remaining parts taken from reference TRBV12-5 and TRBJ2-2, reads DARVTQTPRHKVTEMGQEVTMRCQPILGHNTVFWYRQTMMQGLELLAYFRNRAPLDDSGMPKDRFSAEMPDATLATLKIQPSEPRDSAVYFCASAVALTGELFFGEGSRLTVL.

This clonotype has just a few counts. The J gene is TRBJ2-5, the V gene TRBV3-1; D unclear. The CDR3 has 14 amino acids. CDR1 is LGHDT and CDR2 is YNNKEL in the germline V gene (reference sequence). Deletions cut 4 bases from V and 2 bases from J, with 11 bases between. CDR3 protein: CASSPAWQQETQYF. DNA for the CDR3: TGTGCCAGCAGCCCCGCCTGGCAACAAGAGACCCAGTACTTC.

The rearrangement joins TRBV25-1 to TRBJ1-5, with TRBD1 as a possible D gene (6 bases). The germline V and J ends were trimmed by 5 bases and 9 bases, with 17 bases remaining between them. Germline values: CDR1 MGHDK, CDR2 SYGVNS. CDR3 length: 14 residues. Written as DNA, the CDR3 is TGTGCCAGCAGTAGAGGGGAGGGGGTGGGGCCCCAGCATTTT. Amino acid sequence: CASSRGEGVGPQHF.

Many counts were recorded for this clonotype. V and J are TRBV12-3 or TRBV12-4 and TRBJ2-3; D perhaps matches TRBD2 (5 bases). V lost 6 bases, J lost 8 bases, and 21 bases lay in between. This CDR3 region has 15 residues. In DNA, the CDR3 is TGTGCCAGCAGCACCCGCAGCGGTATTCTTAGTACGCAGTATTTT. Translating gives CASSTRSGILSTQYF.

This clonotype occurred a few times. This chain joins TRBV2 and TRBJ2-5, with D perhaps TRBD1 (6 bases). The CDR3 totals 15 residues. Germline assignment: CDR1 SNHLY and CDR2 FYNNEI. With 3 bases removed from V and 5 bases from J, the gap between germline ends came to 16 bases. CDR3 nucleotides: TGTGCCAGCAGTGAGGGACACCCCGGCGTGGAGACCCAGTACTTC. This encodes CASSEGHPGVETQYF.

The chain uses TRBV29-1 and TRBJ1-1, with no clear D. The V end lost 6 bases, the J end lost 11 bases, and 13 bases lay between the germline ends. There are 10 residues in the CDR3. Germline assignment: CDR1 SQVTM and CDR2 ANQGSEA. CDR3 protein: CSVPAPKAFF. CDR3 coding DNA: TGCAGCGTACCGGCCCCGAAGGCTTTCTTT.